The present T cell receptor (beta chain) was sequenced within a study of blood T cells in healthy people across ages. Points on this clonotype: Its antigen remains unknown.

A second PCR of 7 to 11 cycles used a sample-barcoded 5' primer and a J-beta primer mix. MiXCR, run by TCRdb on the 5' RACE reads, gives a single entry per CDR3 protein. The sample includes about 800,000 distinct CDR3 sequences, about three fifths of them seen just once. Notes on the study in general: Naive CD4+ cells and diversity were both higher in long-lived donors than in aged donors. Percentage of naive T cells showed a strong correlation with TCR beta diversity. Estimated diversity across one million T cells was deemed an underestimate.

A minimum of 6 million PBMCs was isolated per sample. The sequencing sample was made of blood. This receptor was taken from a man aged 25 to 40 in good health.

The CDR3 nucleotides are TGCAGTGCTACCAGACCGAACAATGAGCAGTTCTTC. It is translated as CSATRPNNEQFF. The chain carries TRBV20-1 and TRBJ2-1; D is uncertain. V lost 4 bases to trimming and J lost 5 bases, with 9 bases between them. Germline V gene sequence: CDR1 DFQATT, CDR2 SNEGSKA (reference sequence). The CDR3 extends over 12 amino acids.